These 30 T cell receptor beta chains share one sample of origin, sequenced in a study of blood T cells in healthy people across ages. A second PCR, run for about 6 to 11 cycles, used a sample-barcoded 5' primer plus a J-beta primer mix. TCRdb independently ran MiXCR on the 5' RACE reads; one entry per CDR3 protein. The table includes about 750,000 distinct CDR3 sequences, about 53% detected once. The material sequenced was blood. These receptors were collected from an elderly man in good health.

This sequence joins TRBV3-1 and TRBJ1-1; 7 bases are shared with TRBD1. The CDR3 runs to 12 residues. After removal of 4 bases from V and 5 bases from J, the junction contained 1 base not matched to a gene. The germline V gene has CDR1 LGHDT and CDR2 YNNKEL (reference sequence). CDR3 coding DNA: TGTGCCAGCAGCCGGGGACAGACTGAAGCTTTCTTT. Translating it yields CASSRGQTEAFF.

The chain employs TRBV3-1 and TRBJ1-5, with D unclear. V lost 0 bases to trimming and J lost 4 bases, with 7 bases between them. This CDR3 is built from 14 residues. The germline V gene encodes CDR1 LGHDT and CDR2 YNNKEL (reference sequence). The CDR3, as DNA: TGTGCCAGCAGCCAAGAAACAACAAATCAGCCCCAGCATTTT. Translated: CASSQETTNQPQHF.

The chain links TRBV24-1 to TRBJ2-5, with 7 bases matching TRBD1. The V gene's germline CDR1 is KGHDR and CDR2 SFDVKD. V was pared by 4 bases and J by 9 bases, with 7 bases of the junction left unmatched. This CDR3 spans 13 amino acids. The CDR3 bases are TGTGCCACCAGTGACCTGGGACAGAAAGCCCAGTACTTC. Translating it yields CATSDLGQKAQYF.

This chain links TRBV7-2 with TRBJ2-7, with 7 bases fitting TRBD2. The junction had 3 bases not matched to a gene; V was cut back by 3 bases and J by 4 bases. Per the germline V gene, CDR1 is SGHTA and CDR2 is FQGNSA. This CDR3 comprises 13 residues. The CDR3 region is CASSLNSGYEQYF. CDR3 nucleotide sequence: TGTGCCAGCAGCTTGAATAGCGGGTACGAGCAGTACTTC.

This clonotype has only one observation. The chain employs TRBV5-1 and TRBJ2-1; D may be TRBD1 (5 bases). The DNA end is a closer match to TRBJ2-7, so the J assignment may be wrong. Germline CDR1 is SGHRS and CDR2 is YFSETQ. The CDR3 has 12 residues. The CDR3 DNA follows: TGCGCCAGCAACATCGGACATTCCGAGCAGTACTTC. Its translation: CASNIGHSEQYF.

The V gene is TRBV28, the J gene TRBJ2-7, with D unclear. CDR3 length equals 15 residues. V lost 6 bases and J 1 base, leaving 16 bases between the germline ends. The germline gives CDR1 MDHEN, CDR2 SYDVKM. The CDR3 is CASRIHGSLSYEQYF. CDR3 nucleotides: TGTGCCAGCAGGATACACGGGTCCCTTTCCTACGAGCAGTACTTC. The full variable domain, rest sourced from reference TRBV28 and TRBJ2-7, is DVKVTQSSRYLVKRTGEKVFLECVQDMDHENMFWYRQDPGLGLRLIYFSYDVKMKEKGDIPEGYSVSREKKERFSLILESASTNQTSMYLCASRIHGSLSYEQYFGPGTRLTVT.

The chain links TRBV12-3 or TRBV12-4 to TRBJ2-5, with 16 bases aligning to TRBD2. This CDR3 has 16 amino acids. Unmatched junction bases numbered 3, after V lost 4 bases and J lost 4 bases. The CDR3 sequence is CASSSGTSGRGETQYF. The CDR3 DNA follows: TGTGCCAGCAGTTCCGGGACTAGCGGGAGGGGAGAGACCCAGTACTTC.

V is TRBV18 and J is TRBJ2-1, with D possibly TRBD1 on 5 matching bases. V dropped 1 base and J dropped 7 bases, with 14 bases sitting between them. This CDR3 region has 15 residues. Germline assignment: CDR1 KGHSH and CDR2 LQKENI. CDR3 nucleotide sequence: TGTGCCAGCTCACCACTCCAGGGCATCACTAATGAGCAGTTCTTC. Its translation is CASSPLQGITNEQFF.

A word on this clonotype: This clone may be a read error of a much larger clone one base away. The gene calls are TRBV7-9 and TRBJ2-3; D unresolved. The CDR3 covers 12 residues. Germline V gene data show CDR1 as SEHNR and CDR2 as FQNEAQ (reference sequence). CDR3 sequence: CTSSLALGYAYF. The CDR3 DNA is TGTACCAGCAGCTTAGCCTTGGGATACGCGTATTTT.

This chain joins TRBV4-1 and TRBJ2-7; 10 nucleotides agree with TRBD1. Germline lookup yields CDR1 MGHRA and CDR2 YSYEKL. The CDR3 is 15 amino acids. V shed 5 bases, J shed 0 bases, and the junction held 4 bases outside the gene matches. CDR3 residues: CASSTRDRGSYEQYF. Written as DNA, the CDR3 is TGCGCCAGCAGCACCCGGGACAGGGGCTCCTACGAGCAGTACTTC.

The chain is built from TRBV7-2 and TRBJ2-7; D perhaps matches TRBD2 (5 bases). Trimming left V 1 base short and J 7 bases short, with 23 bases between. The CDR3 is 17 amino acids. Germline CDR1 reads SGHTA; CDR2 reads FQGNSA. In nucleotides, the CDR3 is TGTGCCAGCAGCTTAGGGACGAGCGGCCGCGTTTACAATGAGCAGTACTTC. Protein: CASSLGTSGRVYNEQYF.

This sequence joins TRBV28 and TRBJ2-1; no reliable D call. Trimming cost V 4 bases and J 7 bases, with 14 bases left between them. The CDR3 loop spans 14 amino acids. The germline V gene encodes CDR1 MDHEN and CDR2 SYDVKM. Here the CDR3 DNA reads TGTGCCAGCAGTTCCCAGCTGGGGATAAATGAGCAGTTCTTC. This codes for CASSSQLGINEQFF. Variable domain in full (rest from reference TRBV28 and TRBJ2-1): DVKVTQSSRYLVKRTGEKVFLECVQDMDHENMFWYRQDPGLGLRLIYFSYDVKMKEKGDIPEGYSVSREKKERFSLILESASTNQTSMYLCASSSQLGINEQFFGPGTRLTVL.

In DNA, the CDR3 is TGTGCCAGCACGGACAGGTCCCCCTACGAGCAGTACTTC. This encodes CASTDRSPYEQYF. The V gene is TRBV7-9, the J gene TRBJ2-7; TRBD1 matches at 7 bases. Germline CDR1 SEHNR, CDR2 FQNEAQ (reference sequence). The CDR3 is 13 residues long. V gave up 7 bases and J gave up 2 bases; unmatched junction bases: 5.

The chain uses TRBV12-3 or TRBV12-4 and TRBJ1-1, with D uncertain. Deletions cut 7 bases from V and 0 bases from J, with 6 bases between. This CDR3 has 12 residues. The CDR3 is CASKSLNTEAFF. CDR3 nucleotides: TGTGCCAGCAAGTCTCTGAACACTGAAGCTTTCTTT.

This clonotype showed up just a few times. The CDR3 nucleotides read TGTGCCAGCAGCTTAGACGGGGCGGCCTCCTACGAGCAGTACTTC. Translated, it gives CASSLDGAASYEQYF. The chain combines TRBV11-2 with TRBJ2-7; D is tentatively TRBD1 or TRBD2 (5 bases each). CDR1 SGHAT and CDR2 FQNNGV come from the germline V gene. The V gene lost 0 bases and the J gene lost 0 bases, with 9 bases spanning the gap. The CDR3 length is 15 residues.

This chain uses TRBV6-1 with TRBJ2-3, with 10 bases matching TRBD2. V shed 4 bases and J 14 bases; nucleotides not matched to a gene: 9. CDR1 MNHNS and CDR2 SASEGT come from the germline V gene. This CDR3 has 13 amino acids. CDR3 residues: CASSVTSGTYAYF. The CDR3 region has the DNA TGTGCCAGCAGTGTCACTAGCGGGACATACGCGTATTTT.

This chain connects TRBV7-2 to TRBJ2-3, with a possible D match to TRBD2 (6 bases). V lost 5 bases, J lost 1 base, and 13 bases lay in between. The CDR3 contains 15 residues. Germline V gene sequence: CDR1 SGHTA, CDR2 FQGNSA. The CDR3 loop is CASSPMGGGTDTQYF. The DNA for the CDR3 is TGTGCCAGCAGCCCTATGGGCGGGGGCACAGATACGCAGTATTTT.

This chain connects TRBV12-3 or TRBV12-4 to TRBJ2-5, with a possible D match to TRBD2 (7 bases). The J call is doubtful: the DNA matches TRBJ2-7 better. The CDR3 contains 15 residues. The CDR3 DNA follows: TGTGCCAGCACTACTGGCGGGGGCCAAACCTACGAGCAGTACTTC. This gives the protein CASTTGGGQTYEQYF.

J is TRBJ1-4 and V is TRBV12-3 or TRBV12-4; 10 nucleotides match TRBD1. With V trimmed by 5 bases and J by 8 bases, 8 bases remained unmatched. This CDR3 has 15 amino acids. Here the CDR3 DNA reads TGTGCCAGCAGTCCACTCCGGGACAGGGGCGAAAAACTGTTTTTT. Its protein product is CASSPLRDRGEKLFF.

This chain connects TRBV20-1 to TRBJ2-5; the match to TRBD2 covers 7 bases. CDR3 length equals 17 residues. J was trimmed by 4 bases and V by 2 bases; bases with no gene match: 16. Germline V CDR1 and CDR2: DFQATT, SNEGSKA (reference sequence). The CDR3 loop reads CSARSAFLAALGETQYF. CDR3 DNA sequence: TGCAGTGCTAGATCGGCCTTTCTAGCGGCACTTGGAGAGACCCAGTACTTC.

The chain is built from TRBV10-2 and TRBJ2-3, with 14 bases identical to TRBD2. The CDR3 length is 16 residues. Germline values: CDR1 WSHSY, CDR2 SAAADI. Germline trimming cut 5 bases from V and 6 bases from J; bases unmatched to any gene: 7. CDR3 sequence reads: CASSPKGLAGVDTQYF. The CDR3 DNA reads TGCGCCAGCAGTCCCAAGGGACTAGCGGGAGTGGATACGCAGTATTTT.

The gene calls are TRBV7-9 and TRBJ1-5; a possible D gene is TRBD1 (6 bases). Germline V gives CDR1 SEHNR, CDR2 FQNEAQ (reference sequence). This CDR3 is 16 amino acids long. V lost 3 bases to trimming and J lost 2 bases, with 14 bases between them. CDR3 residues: CASSFWGPRGNQPQHF. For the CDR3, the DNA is TGTGCCAGCAGCTTCTGGGGGCCAAGGGGCAATCAGCCCCAGCATTTT.

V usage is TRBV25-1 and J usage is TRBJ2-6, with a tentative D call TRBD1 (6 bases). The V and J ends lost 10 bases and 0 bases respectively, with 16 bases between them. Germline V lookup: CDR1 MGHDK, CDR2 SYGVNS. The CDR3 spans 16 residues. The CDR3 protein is CATGPTGFSGANVLTF. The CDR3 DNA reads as TGTGCCACCGGCCCGACAGGTTTCTCTGGGGCCAACGTCCTGACTTTC. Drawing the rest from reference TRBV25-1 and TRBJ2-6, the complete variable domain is EADIYQTPRYLVIGTGKKITLECSQTMGHDKMYWYQQDPGMELHLIHYSYGVNSTEKGDLSSESTVSRIRTEHFPLTLESARPSHTSQYLCATGPTGFSGANVLTFGAGSRLTVL.

In DNA form, the CDR3 reads TGTGCCAGCAGTTTCGAAGTAGTGGTGGGTAACCGATACGCGTATTTT. Translating gives CASSFEVVVGNRYAYF. The chain employs TRBV6-2 or TRBV6-3 and TRBJ2-3; D not resolved. The CDR3 loop spans 16 amino acids. CDR1 is MNHEY and CDR2 is SVGEGT in the germline V gene. V was trimmed by 4 bases and J by 14 bases, leaving 28 bases between them.

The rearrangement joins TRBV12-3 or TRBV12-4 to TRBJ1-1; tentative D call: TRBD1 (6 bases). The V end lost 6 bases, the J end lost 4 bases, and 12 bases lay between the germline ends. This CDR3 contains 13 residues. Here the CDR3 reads CASSWTEGTEAFF. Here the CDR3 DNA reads TGTGCCAGCAGCTGGACAGAGGGCACTGAAGCTTTCTTT.

CDR3 region: CASSLGTGYRSWETQYF. In nucleotides, the CDR3 is TGTGCCAGCAGCTTAGGGACAGGGTACCGATCGTGGGAGACCCAGTACTTC. This chain connects TRBV7-2 to TRBJ2-7; TRBD1 agrees at 8 bases. The J call is in doubt because the DNA end fits TRBJ2-5 better. Germline V gene sequence: CDR1 SGHTA, CDR2 FQGNSA. The CDR3 spans 17 residues.

CDR3: CASTITGPASEQFF. Here the CDR3 DNA reads TGTGCCAGCACTATAACGGGACCAGCAAGTGAGCAGTTCTTC. The V call is TRBV6-2 or TRBV6-3, the J call TRBJ2-1, with D possibly called TRBD1 or TRBD2 (5 bases each). From germline, CDR1 is MNHEY and CDR2 SVGEGT. V lost 7 bases and J lost 9, with 19 bases in between. This CDR3 has 14 amino acids.

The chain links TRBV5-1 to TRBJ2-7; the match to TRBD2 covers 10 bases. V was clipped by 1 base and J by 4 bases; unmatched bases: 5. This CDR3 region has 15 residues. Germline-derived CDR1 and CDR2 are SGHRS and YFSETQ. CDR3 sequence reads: CASSLLGLADYEQYF. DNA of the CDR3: TGCGCCAGCAGCTTGCTCGGACTAGCGGATTACGAGCAGTACTTC.

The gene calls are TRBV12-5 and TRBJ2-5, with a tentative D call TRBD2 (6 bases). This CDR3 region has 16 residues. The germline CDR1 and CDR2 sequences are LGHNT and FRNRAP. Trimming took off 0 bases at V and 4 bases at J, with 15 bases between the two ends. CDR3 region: CASGLVIGGDAETQYF. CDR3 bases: TGTGCTAGTGGTTTGGTAATAGGAGGGGATGCAGAGACCCAGTACTTC.

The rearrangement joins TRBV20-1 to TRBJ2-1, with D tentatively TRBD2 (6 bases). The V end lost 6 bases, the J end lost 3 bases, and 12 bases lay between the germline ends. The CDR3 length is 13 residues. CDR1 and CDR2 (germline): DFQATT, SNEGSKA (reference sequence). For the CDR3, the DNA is TGCAGTGCGGTTAGCGGTGTCTACAATGAGCAGTTCTTC. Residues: CSAVSGVYNEQFF.